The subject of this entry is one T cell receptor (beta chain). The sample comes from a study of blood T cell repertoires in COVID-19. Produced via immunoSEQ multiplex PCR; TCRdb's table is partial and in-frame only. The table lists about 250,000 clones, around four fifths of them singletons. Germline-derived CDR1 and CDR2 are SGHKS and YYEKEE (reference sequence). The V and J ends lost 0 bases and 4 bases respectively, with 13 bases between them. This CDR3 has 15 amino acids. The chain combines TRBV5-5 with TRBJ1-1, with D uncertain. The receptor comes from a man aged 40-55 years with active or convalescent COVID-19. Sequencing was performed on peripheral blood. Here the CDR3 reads CASSLAVGVFTEAFF. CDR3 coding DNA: TGTGCCAGCAGCTTGGCCGTCGGGGTTTTCACTGAAGCTTTCTTT.